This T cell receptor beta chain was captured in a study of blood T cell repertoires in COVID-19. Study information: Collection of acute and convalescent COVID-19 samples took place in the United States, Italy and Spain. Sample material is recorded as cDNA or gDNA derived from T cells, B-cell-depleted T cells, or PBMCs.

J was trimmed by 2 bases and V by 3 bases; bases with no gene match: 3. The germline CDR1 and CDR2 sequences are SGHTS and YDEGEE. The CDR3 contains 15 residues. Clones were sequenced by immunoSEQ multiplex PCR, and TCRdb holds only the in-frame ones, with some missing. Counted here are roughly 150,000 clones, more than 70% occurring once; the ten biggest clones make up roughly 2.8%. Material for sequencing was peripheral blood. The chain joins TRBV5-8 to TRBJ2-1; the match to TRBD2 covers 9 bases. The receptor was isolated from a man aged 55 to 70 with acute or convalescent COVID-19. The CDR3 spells CASSYGGGAYNEQFF. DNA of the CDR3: TGTGCCAGCAGCTATGGCGGGGGGGCCTACAATGAGCAGTTCTTC.